These 10 T cell receptor beta chains came from one sample sequenced in a study of tissue T cells after allogeneic stem cell transplantation. The repertoire was sequenced with immunoSEQ multiplex PCR; TCRdb's copy has only in-frame clones and lacks some. The sample yields some 45,000 clones, roughly 89% seen once. The material sequenced was blood, taken before transplantation. Every receptor here comes from a woman aged 35 to 75 who later had graft-versus-host disease after an allogeneic stem cell transplant.

This chain connects TRBV6-5 to TRBJ2-2; no definite D call. The CDR3 is 16 residues long. Germline-derived CDR1 and CDR2 are MNHEY and SVGAGI. Trimming removed 0 bases from V and 5 bases from J, with 13 bases in between. CDR3 nucleotides: TGTGCCAGCAGTTACTCGAACCTCTTTTCAACCGGGGAGCTGTTTTTT. Amino acid sequence: CASSYSNLFSTGELFF.

The chain combines TRBV6-2 or TRBV6-3 with TRBJ1-1, with TRBD1 matching 7 bases. Germline values: CDR1 MNHEY, CDR2 SVGEGT. The CDR3 extends over 15 amino acids. After removal of 6 bases from V and 0 bases from J, the junction contained 7 bases not matched to a gene. The CDR3, as DNA: TGTGCCAGCAGCGGGACAGCTTTCATGAACACTGAAGCTTTCTTT. Protein: CASSGTAFMNTEAFF.

The J gene is TRBJ2-7, the V gene TRBV6-2 or TRBV6-3; D might be TRBD2 (5 bases). CDR1 MNHEY and CDR2 SVGEGT come from the germline V gene. This CDR3 spans 16 amino acids. Deletions cut 2 bases from V and 2 bases from J, with 16 bases between. The CDR3 DNA is TGTGCCAGCAGTTACGGGTACCGGGATATAACCTACGAGCAGTACTTC. Encoded protein: CASSYGYRDITYEQYF.

This rearrangement joins TRBV15 to TRBJ1-2; D call uncertain. The CDR3 totals 15 residues. The V gene's germline CDR1 is LNHNV and CDR2 YYDKDF (reference sequence). Trimming shortened V by 1 base and J by 5 bases, and 14 bases separated the two germline ends. In nucleotides, the CDR3 is TGTGCCACCAGCAGAGGGGTTACAGAGATTTATGGCTACACCTTC. It encodes CATSRGVTEIYGYTF. The full variable domain, its missing parts supplied by reference TRBV15 and TRBJ1-2, is DAMVIQNPRYQVTQFGKPVTLSCSQTLNHNVMYWYQQKSSQAPKLLFHYYDKDFNNEADTPDNFQSRRPNTSFCFLDIRSPGLGDTAMYLCATSRGVTEIYGYTFGSGTRLTVV.

The chain uses TRBV5-4 and TRBJ2-1; possibly TRBD1 or TRBD2 for D (7 bases each). Germline lookup yields CDR1 SGHNT and CDR2 YYREEE (reference sequence). The V end was cut by 4 bases, the J end by 7 bases, with 12 bases between. There are 13 residues in the CDR3. Here the CDR3 reads CASSTQGGNEQFF. The CDR3 DNA follows: TGTGCCAGCAGCACCCAGGGGGGGAATGAGCAGTTCTTC.

The chain links TRBV30 to TRBJ2-5, with D possibly being TRBD2 (6 bases). The CDR3 extends over 14 amino acids. Germline V gene data show CDR1 as GTSNPN and CDR2 as SVGIG (reference sequence). V was clipped by 0 bases and J by 6 bases, with 14 bases between them. The CDR3 is CAWSVGAGEKTQYF. The CDR3 DNA is TGTGCCTGGAGTGTGGGAGCGGGTGAAAAGACCCAGTACTTC.

The chain carries TRBV19 and TRBJ2-1, with D unresolved. Between the trimmed V and J ends, which lost 11 bases and 0 bases, there was a span of 14 bases. The CDR3 covers 14 residues. Germline loops: CDR1 LNHDA, CDR2 SQIVND (reference sequence). CDR3 in amino acids: CAASGVSSYNEQFF. CDR3 nucleotide sequence: TGTGCCGCATCGGGTGTGAGCTCCTACAATGAGCAGTTCTTC.

The V and J genes are TRBV3-1 (or the pseudogene TRBV3-2) and TRBJ1-1; D is possibly TRBD1 (5 bases). The CDR3 totals 19 residues. Germline V gene sequence: CDR1 LGHDT, CDR2 YNNKEL (reference sequence). Trimming left V 2 bases short and J 3 bases short, with 25 bases between. DNA for the CDR3: TGTGCCAGCAGCCAACATTTGGGGCGGGGAACCGGCATGCACACTGAAGCTTTCTTT. This translates into CASSQHLGRGTGMHTEAFF.

J is TRBJ1-1 and V is TRBV2, with D perhaps TRBD1 (5 bases). The CDR3 loop spans 13 amino acids. V lost 7 bases and J lost 5, with 14 bases in between. Germline CDR1 is SNHLY and CDR2 is FYNNEI. The CDR3: CASTGPGGTEAFF. The CDR3 nucleotides are TGTGCCAGCACCGGGCCCGGGGGGACTGAAGCTTTCTTT.

The chain links TRBV11-1 to TRBJ2-3; TRBD2 is a possible D gene (6 bases). The CDR3 covers 15 residues. The V and J ends lost 5 bases and 5 bases respectively, with 17 bases between them. Germline loops: CDR1 SGHAT, CDR2 FQDESV (reference sequence). CDR3 in DNA: TGTGCCAGCAGCCGGGGGTCCGGGGGACTAGATACGCAGTATTTT. It is translated as CASSRGSGGLDTQYF.